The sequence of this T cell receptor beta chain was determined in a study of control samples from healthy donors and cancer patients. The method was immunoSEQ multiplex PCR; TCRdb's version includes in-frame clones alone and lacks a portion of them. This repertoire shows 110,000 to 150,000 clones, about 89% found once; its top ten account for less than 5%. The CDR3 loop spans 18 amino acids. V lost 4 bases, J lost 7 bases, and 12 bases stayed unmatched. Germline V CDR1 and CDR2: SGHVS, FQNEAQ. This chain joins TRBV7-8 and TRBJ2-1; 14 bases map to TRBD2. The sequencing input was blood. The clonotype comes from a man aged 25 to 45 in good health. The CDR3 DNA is TGTGCCAGCAGCTCTAAGGGGGGGACTAGCGGGAGAAGGAATGAGCAGTTCTTC. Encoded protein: CASSSKGGTSGRRNEQFF.